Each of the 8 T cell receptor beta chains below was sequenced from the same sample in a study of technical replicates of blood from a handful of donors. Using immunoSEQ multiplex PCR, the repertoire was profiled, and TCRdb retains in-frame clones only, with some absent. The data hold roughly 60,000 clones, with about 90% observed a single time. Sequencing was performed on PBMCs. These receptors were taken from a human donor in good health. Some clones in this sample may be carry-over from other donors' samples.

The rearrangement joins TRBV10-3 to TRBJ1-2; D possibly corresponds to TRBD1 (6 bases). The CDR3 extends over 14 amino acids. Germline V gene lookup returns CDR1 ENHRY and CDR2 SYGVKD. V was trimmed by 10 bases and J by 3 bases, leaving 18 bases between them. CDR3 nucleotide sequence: TGTGCCACCAAAAACAGGGAGAAGGACTATGGCTACACCTTC. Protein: CATKNREKDYGYTF.

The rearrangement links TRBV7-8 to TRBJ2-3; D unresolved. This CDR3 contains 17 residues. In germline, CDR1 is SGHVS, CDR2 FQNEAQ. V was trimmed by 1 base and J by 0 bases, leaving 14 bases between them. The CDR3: CASSLVLTVSSTDTQYF. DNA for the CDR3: TGTGCCAGCAGCTTAGTCCTTACGGTCTCTAGCACAGATACGCAGTATTTT.

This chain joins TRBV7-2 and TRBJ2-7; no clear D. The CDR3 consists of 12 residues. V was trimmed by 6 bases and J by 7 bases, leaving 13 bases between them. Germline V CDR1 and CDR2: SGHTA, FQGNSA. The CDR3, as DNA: TGTGCCAGCAGTAAAATGACTGCAGAGCAGTACTTC. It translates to CASSKMTAEQYF. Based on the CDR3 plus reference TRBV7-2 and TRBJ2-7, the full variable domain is GAGVSQSPSNKVTEKGKDVELRCDPISGHTALYWYRQSLGQGLEFLIYFQGNSAPDKSGLPSDRFSAERTGGSVSTLTIQRTQQEDSAVYLCASSKMTAEQYFGPGTRLTVT.

CDR3: CASTRDRGYEQYF. The CDR3 DNA reads TGCGCCAGCACCCGGGACAGGGGCTACGAGCAGTACTTC. The rearrangement uses TRBV10-1 and TRBJ2-7; 10 bases are shared with TRBD1. Germline assignment: CDR1 WNHNN and CDR2 SYGVQD (reference sequence). This CDR3 has 13 residues. Germline trimming cut 7 bases from V and 3 bases from J; bases unmatched to any gene: 3.

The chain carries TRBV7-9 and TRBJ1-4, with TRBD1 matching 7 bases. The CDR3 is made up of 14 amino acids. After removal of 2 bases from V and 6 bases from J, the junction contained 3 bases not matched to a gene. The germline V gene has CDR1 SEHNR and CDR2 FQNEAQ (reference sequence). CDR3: CASSLRQGDEKLFF. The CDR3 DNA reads TGTGCCAGCAGCTTACGACAGGGAGATGAAAAACTGTTTTTT.

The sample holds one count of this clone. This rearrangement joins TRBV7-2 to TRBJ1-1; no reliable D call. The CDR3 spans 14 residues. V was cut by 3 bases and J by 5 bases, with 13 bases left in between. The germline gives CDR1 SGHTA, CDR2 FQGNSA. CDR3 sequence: CASSFSYQRTEAFF. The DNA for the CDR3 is TGTGCCAGCAGCTTTTCTTATCAGAGGACTGAAGCTTTCTTT.

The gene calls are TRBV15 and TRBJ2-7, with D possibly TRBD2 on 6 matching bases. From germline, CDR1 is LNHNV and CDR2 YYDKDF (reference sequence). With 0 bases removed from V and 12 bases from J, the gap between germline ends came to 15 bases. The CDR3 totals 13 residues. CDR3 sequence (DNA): TGTGCCACCAGCAGAGATCCGGGGGACTGGGCGTACTTC. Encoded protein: CATSRDPGDWAYF. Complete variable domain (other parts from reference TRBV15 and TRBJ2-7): DAMVIQNPRYQVTQFGKPVTLSCSQTLNHNVMYWYQQKSSQAPKLLFHYYDKDFNNEADTPDNFQSRRPNTSFCFLDIRSPGLGDTAMYLCATSRDPGDWAYFGPGTRLTVT.

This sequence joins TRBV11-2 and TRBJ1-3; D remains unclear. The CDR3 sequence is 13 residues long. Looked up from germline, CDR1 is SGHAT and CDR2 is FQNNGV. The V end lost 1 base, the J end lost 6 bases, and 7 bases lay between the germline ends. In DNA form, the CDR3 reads TGTGCCAGCAGCTTAGTCCGGGAAAACACCATATATTTT. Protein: CASSLVRENTIYF.